This paragraph reports one T cell receptor (beta chain). Its antigen remains unidentified. This table comes from immunoSEQ multiplex PCR, and its TCRdb copy is limited to in-frame clones, with some not included. Among 450,000 to 550,000 clones, 80% to 90% were seen once, and the ten largest hold around 1.8%. This sample is drawn from a study of Ad26.COV2.S vaccination and SARS-CoV-2 variants. General study points: Recipients given vaccine exceeded placebo recipients in spike-specific TCR breadth.

As to treatment: roughly 18 received Ad26.COV2.S at low or high dose, single or two shots; about five received placebo; per-sample allocation not given. Collection of the samples took place on day 63 after the first injection of vaccine or placebo. The sample here was peripheral blood, taken in a trial of Ad26.COV2.S vaccine versus placebo. The sequence was obtained from a person aged 18-60 years who received the Ad26.COV2.S COVID-19 vaccine or a placebo.

The CDR3 bases are TGTGCCAGCTCGCTACTAGCGGCAGGTGGACATGAGCAGTTCTTC. Protein product: CASSLLAAGGHEQFF. V usage is TRBV18 and J usage is TRBJ2-1; TRBD2 agrees at 8 bases. V shed 6 bases and J 8 bases; nucleotides not matched to a gene: 12. Per the germline V gene, CDR1 is KGHSH and CDR2 is LQKENI. There are 15 residues in the CDR3.